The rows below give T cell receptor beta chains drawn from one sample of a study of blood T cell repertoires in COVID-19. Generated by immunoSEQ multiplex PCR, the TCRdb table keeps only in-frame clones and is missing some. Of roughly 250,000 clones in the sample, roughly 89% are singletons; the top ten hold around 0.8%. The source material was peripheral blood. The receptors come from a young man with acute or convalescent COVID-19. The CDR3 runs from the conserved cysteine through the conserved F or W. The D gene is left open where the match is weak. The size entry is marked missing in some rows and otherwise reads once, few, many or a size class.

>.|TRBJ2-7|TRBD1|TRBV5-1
TGCGCCAGCACACCCGGGACAGGGGAGGAAAACGAGCAGTACTTC
CASTPGTGEENEQYF
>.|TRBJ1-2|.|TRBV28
TGTGCCAGCAGTTCCACAGTAACTAACTATGGCTACACCTTC
CASSSTVTNYGYTF
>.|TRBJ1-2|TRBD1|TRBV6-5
TGTGCCAGCAGGTCTGTGGCAGGGGGCATGGGGGTCTACACCTTC
CASRSVAGGMGVYTF
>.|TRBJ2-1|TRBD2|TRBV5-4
TGTGCCAGCAGCCAAACTAGCGGGAGTCTTACGGGACAGCAGTTCTTC
CASSQTSGSLTGQQFF
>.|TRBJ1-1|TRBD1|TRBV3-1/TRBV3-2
TGTGCCAGCAGCCCCCAGTCGGACAGGGGACGGGCTTTCTTT
CASSPQSDRGRAFF
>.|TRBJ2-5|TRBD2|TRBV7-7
TGTGCTAGCAGCGAGACTAGCGATGTGGAGACCCAGTACTTC
CASSETSDVETQYF
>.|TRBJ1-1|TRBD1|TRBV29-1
TGCAGCGTTCCGGGACAGGGAAACACTGAAGCTTTCTTT
CSVPGQGNTEAFF
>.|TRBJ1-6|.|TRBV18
TGTGCCAGCTCACCAACCGGGGGGAGTGGAAGGGCACCCCTCCACTTT
CASSPTGGSGRAPLHF
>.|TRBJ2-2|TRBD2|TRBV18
TGTGCCAGCTCGGAACTAGCGGGGGGCACCGGGGAGCTGTTTTTT
CASSELAGGTGELFF
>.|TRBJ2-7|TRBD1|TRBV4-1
TGCGCCAGCAAGGAGACAGGGGCTTTCGAGCAGTACTTC
CASKETGAFEQYF
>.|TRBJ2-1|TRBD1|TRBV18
TGTGCCAGCTCGCTAACTCGACAGGGCAGCAATGAGCAGTTCTTC
CASSLTRQGSNEQFF
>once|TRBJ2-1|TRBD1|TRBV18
TGTGCCAGCTCACAGGACAGGGTGTCGGGCAATGAGCAGTTCTTC
CASSQDRVSGNEQFF
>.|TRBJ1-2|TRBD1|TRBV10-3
TGTGCCACTGAGTCCCCAGGGGGACGGGGGGGCTACACCTTC
CATESPGGRGGYTF
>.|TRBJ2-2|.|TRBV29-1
TGCAGCGTCCTCGGGGGTTCCGGGGAGCTGTTTTTT
CSVLGGSGELFF
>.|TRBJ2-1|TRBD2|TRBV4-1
TGCGCCAGCAGCCAAGTACTAGCGGGAGATCGTGAGCAGTTCTTC
CASSQVLAGDREQFF
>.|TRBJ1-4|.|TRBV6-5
TGTGCCAGCAGTTACAAGCGGAGGGTTGGGGAAAAACTGTTTTTT
CASSYKRRVGEKLFF
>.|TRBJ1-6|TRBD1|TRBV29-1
TGCAGCGCCCGGGACAGCTATAATTCACCCCTCCACTTT
CSARDSYNSPLHF
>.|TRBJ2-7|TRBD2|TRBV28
TGTGCCAGCAGTTTGACCCCCGGGACTAGCGGGGTCTACGAGCAGTACTTC
CASSLTPGTSGVYEQYF
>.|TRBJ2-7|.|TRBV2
TGTGCCAGCAGTGAAGCTGGAGGGGTGCAGTACTTC
CASSEAGGVQYF
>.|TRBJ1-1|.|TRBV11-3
TGTGCCAGCAGCCCCGGCGGCAGTCTGAACACTGAAGCTTTCTTT
CASSPGGSLNTEAFF
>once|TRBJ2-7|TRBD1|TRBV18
TGTGCCAGCTCACCGATTGGACAGGGTGGGGACGAGCAGTACTTC
CASSPIGQGGDEQYF
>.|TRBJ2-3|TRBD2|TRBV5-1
TGCGCCAGCAGCTTGGCCGGGACTAGCGGGAGGCCCAGCACAGATACGCAGTATTTT
CASSLAGTSGRPSTDTQYF
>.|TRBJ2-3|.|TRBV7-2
TGTGCCAGCAGCTTAGTCGTCGGGAGTTGGGCAGATACGCAGTATTTT
CASSLVVGSWADTQYF
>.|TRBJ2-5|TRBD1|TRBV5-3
TGTGCCAGAAGCATCCGGGACAGTGCTCAAGAGACCCAGTACTTC
CARSIRDSAQETQYF
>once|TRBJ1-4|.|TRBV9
TGTGCCAGCAGCTCGGGGAGGGGTAATGAAAAACTGTTTTTT
CASSSGRGNEKLFF
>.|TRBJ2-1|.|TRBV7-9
TGTGCCAGCAGTCCCACTAGTTTTGAGCAGTTCTTC
CASSPTSFEQFF
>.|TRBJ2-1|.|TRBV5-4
TGTGCCAGCAGCTTGGACGGGAATTACAATGAGCAGTTCTTC
CASSLDGNYNEQFF
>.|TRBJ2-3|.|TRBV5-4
TGTGCCAGCAGATTGGGGGAGTCTCAAGATACGCAGTATTTT
CASRLGESQDTQYF
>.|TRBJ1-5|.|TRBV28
TGTGCCAGCAGTTTATTGGGGCATCAGCCCCAGCATTTT
CASSLLGHQPQHF
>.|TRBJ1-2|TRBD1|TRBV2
TGTGCCAGCAGTGAAACAGGGGGCCCCTCCTATGGCTACACCTTC
CASSETGGPSYGYTF
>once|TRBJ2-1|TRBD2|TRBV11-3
TGTGCCAGCAGCTGGGGGGGCAATGAGCAGTTCTTC
CASSWGGNEQFF
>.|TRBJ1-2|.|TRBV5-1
TGCGCCAGCAGCCTAGGACAAACTATGACTCGAAACTATGGCTACACCTTC
CASSLGQTMTRNYGYTF
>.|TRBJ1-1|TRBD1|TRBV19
TGTGCCAGCGCAAAGCTGCCGGGACAGGGGCGACGACGTCGCACTGAAGCTTTCTTT
CASAKLPGQGRRRRTEAFF
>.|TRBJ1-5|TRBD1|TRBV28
TGTGCCAGCAGGACAGGGGGCGGTCAGCCCCAGCATTTT
CASRTGGGQPQHF
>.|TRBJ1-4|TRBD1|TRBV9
TGTGCCAGCAGCGTTGCAGGGGGCTCGTATGAAAAACTGTTTTTT
CASSVAGGSYEKLFF
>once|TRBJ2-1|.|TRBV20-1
TGCAGTGCTAGAGATAGTGAGCAGTTCTTC
CSARDSEQFF
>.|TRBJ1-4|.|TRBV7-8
TGTGCCAGCAGCTTAAACGGCGGGTTAAAGGAAAAACTGTTTTTT
CASSLNGGLKEKLFF
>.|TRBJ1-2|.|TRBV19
TGTGCCAGTACCCAGGGGTATACTCATGGCTACACCTTC
CASTQGYTHGYTF
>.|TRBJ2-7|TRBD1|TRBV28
TGTGCCAGCAGGACAGGGCCCTCCTACGAGCAGTACTTC
CASRTGPSYEQYF
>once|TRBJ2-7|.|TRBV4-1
TGCGCCAGCAGCCAAGGGATAGCCAGGGGCCGCAACTACGAGCAGTACTTC
CASSQGIARGRNYEQYF
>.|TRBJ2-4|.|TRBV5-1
TGCGCCAGCAGCTTGGTCCCCGTCCCAGCCCCGGGAAGGGGGGCCAAAAACATTCAGTACTTC
CASSLVPVPAPGRGAKNIQYF
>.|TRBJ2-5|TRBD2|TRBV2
TGTGCCAGCAGGCGGGGGGGAAAAGAGGCCCAGTACTTC
CASRRGGKEAQYF
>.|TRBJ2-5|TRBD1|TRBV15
TGTGCCACCAGCAGAGATAGGGGACAGCAAGAGACCCAGTACTTC
CATSRDRGQQETQYF
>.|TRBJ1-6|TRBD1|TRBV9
TGTGCCAGCAGCGTCAAAGAGGGGGCGGATTCACCCCTCCACTTT
CASSVKEGADSPLHF
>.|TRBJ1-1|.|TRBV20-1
TGCAGTGCTAGTAGCCGGACAGTGAACACTGAAGCTTTCTTT
CSASSRTVNTEAFF
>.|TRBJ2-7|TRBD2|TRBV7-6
TGTGCCAGCAGCTCCTGGGCTAGCGGGGCCTACGAGCAGTACTTC
CASSSWASGAYEQYF
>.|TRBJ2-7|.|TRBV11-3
TGTGCCAGCAGCTTAGGGCGGCCGGGCGAGCAGTACTTC
CASSLGRPGEQYF
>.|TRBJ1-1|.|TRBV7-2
TGTGCCAGCAGCTTAGGGGCTCTGGGAGGGATGAACACTGAAGCTTTCTTT
CASSLGALGGMNTEAFF
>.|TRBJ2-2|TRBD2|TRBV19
TGTGCCAGTAGTATTCTAGCGGGAGCTTCCGGGGAGCTGTTTTTT
CASSILAGASGELFF
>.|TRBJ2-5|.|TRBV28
TGTGCCAGCAGTGAGGGAGAGACCCAGTACTTC
CASSEGETQYF
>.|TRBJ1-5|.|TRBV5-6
TGTGCCAGCAGCTTGGGCAGGTTAAGCAATCAGCCCCAGCATTTT
CASSLGRLSNQPQHF